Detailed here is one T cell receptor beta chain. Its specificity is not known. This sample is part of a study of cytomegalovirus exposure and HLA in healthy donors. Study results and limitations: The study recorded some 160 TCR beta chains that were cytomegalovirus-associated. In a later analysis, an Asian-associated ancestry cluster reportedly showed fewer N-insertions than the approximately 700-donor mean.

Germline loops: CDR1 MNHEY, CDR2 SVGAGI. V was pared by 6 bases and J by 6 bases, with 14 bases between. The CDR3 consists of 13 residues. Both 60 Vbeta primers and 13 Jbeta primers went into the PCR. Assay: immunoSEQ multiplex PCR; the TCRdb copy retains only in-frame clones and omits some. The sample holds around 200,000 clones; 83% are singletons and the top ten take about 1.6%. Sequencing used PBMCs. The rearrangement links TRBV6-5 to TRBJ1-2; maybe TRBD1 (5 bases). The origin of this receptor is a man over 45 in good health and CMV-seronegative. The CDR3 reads CASRRGTSDGYTF. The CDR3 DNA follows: TGTGCCAGCAGACGAGGGACTTCGGATGGCTACACCTTC.